The rows below give T cell receptor beta chains drawn from one sample of a study of CD8+ T cells in alopecia areata. TCRdb keeps only in-frame clones here, not all; method: immunoSEQ multiplex PCR. The table records approximately 180,000 clones, about three fifths of them present only once. Sequences were derived from CD4+ T cells sorted from blood, sampled at week 24, from a patient treated with tofacitinib. The receptors here all came from a human donor with alopecia areata. CDR3s include the opening cysteine and the closing phenylalanine or tryptophan. Each record gives: J gene, V gene, clone size, D gene, CDR3 protein, CDR3 DNA. The D gene is left open where the match is weak. Rows give clone size only sometimes, using once, few, many, or a class for an expanded clone.

J: TRBJ1-6; V: TRBV11-3; size: .; D: .; CDR3: CASSFSGAKFLHF; DNA: TGTGCCAGCAGCTTTTCCGGGGCTAAGTTCCTCCACTTT
J: TRBJ1-1; V: TRBV29-1; size: few; D: .; CDR3: CSGLQVTEAFF; DNA: TGCAGCGGGCTACAGGTCACTGAAGCTTTCTTT
J: TRBJ1-2; V: TRBV5-1; size: .; D: .; CDR3: CASSLDTDYGYTF; DNA: TGCGCCAGCAGCTTGGACACAGACTATGGCTACACCTTC
J: TRBJ2-1; V: TRBV2; size: .; D: TRBD2; CDR3: CANYGGGYNEQFF; DNA: TGTGCCAACTACGGGGGGGGTTACAATGAGCAGTTCTTC
J: TRBJ2-3; V: TRBV29-1; size: .; D: TRBD2; CDR3: CSVRGLADQYF; DNA: TGCAGCGTGAGGGGACTAGCGGATCAGTATTTT
J: TRBJ2-5; V: TRBV19; size: .; D: .; CDR3: CASSIFGTAKETQYF; DNA: TGTGCCAGTAGTATCTTCGGGACGGCGAAAGAGACCCAGTACTTC
J: TRBJ1-1; V: TRBV29-1; size: .; D: .; CDR3: CSVVPTEAFF; DNA: TGCAGCGTTGTCCCCACTGAAGCTTTCTTT
J: TRBJ1-1; V: TRBV29-1; size: few; D: .; CDR3: CSVEDPGTEAFF; DNA: TGCAGCGTTGAAGATCCAGGCACTGAAGCTTTCTTT
J: TRBJ1-5; V: TRBV29-1; size: .; D: .; CDR3: CSVGGAHNQPQHF; DNA: TGCAGCGTTGGGGGGGCTCACAATCAGCCCCAGCATTTT
J: TRBJ2-2; V: TRBV5-1; size: .; D: TRBD1; CDR3: CASSPSGQGLPGELFF; DNA: TGCGCCAGCAGCCCGAGCGGACAGGGGCTCCCCGGGGAGCTGTTTTTT
J: TRBJ2-1; V: TRBV5-1; size: .; D: TRBD1; CDR3: CASSFGQGRNEQFF; DNA: TGCGCCAGCAGCTTCGGACAGGGGAGGAATGAGCAGTTCTTC
J: TRBJ1-5; V: TRBV19; size: few; D: .; CDR3: CASGGQFNQPQHF; DNA: TGTGCCAGTGGGGGCCAGTTCAATCAGCCCCAGCATTTT
J: TRBJ1-1; V: TRBV29-1; size: .; D: .; CDR3: CSVGTGVNTEAFF; DNA: TGCAGCGTTGGAACAGGAGTGAACACTGAAGCTTTCTTT
J: TRBJ1-5; V: TRBV29-1; size: .; D: .; CDR3: CSVGNPEGNQPQHF; DNA: TGCAGCGTTGGAAACCCAGAGGGGAATCAGCCCCAGCATTTT
J: TRBJ2-3; V: TRBV2; size: .; D: TRBD2; CDR3: CASKEVGTSGDTQYF; DNA: TGTGCCAGCAAAGAAGTGGGGACTAGCGGCGATACGCAGTATTTT
J: TRBJ2-5; V: TRBV30; size: .; D: .; CDR3: CAWGGETQYF; DNA: TGTGCCTGGGGGGGGGAGACCCAGTACTTC
J: TRBJ1-2; V: TRBV29-1; size: .; D: .; CDR3: CSVETSIIRHGYTF; DNA: TGCAGCGTTGAAACCTCCATCATCAGGCATGGCTACACCTTC
J: TRBJ2-3; V: TRBV29-1; size: .; D: TRBD2; CDR3: CSARLAGGDTQYF; DNA: TGCAGCGCCCGACTAGCGGGCGGAGATACGCAGTATTTT
J: TRBJ1-2; V: TRBV4-3; size: few; D: .; CDR3: CASSPQVGEGYGYTF; DNA: TGCGCCAGCAGCCCCCAGGTGGGTGAAGGCTATGGCTACACCTTC
J: TRBJ1-1; V: TRBV7-2; size: .; D: .; CDR3: CASTLQANTEAFF; DNA: TGTGCCAGCACCCTACAGGCGAACACTGAAGCTTTCTTT
J: TRBJ2-1; V: TRBV20-1; size: .; D: .; CDR3: CSARRSNEQFF; DNA: TGCAGTGCTAGACGGAGCAATGAGCAGTTCTTC
J: TRBJ1-2; V: TRBV5-1; size: .; D: TRBD1; CDR3: CASSPRGDYYGYTF; DNA: TGCGCCAGCAGCCCCAGGGGGGATTACTATGGCTACACCTTC
J: TRBJ2-1; V: TRBV7-3; size: .; D: TRBD1; CDR3: CASSSDRENEQFF; DNA: TGTGCCAGCAGCTCGGACAGGGAAAATGAGCAGTTCTTC
J: TRBJ2-3; V: TRBV2; size: .; D: .; CDR3: CASTSADTQYF; DNA: TGTGCCAGTACGAGCGCAGATACGCAGTATTTT
J: TRBJ2-3; V: TRBV29-1; size: .; D: TRBD1; CDR3: CSVGQGGRNTDTQYF; DNA: TGCAGCGTCGGACAGGGCGGTCGCAACACAGATACGCAGTATTTT
J: TRBJ1-1; V: TRBV5-1; size: .; D: .; CDR3: CASSLGTQAAFF; DNA: TGCGCCAGCAGCTTGGGTACCCAGGCAGCTTTCTTT
J: TRBJ2-1; V: TRBV29-1; size: few; D: TRBD1; CDR3: CSGGGQGGNNEQFF; DNA: TGCAGCGGGGGGGGACAGGGCGGAAACAATGAGCAGTTCTTC
J: TRBJ2-7; V: TRBV27; size: .; D: TRBD1; CDR3: CASSFAGGVYEQYF; DNA: TGTGCCAGCAGTTTTGCAGGGGGCGTCTACGAGCAGTACTTC
J: TRBJ1-1; V: TRBV7-2; size: once; D: TRBD1; CDR3: CASSLSQGKAFF; DNA: TGTGCCAGCAGCTTATCACAGGGGAAAGCTTTCTTT
J: TRBJ2-3; V: TRBV25-1; size: .; D: .; CDR3: CASSRQDTDTQYF; DNA: TGTGCCAGCAGTCGGCAGGACACAGATACGCAGTATTTT
J: TRBJ2-2; V: TRBV2; size: .; D: TRBD1; CDR3: CASTTGITGELFF; DNA: TGTGCCAGCACGACAGGGATCACCGGGGAGCTGTTTTTT
J: TRBJ1-2; V: TRBV29-1; size: once; D: .; CDR3: CSAASDNNYGYTF; DNA: TGCAGTGCTGCATCCGACAATAACTATGGCTACACCTTC
J: TRBJ1-2; V: TRBV12-5; size: .; D: TRBD1; CDR3: CASGSRTGGGDGYTF; DNA: TGTGCTAGTGGCTCCAGGACAGGGGGCGGCGATGGCTACACCTTC
J: TRBJ1-2; V: TRBV29-1; size: .; D: TRBD1; CDR3: CSVSGTGGGYGYTF; DNA: TGCAGCGTCTCAGGGACAGGGGGAGGCTATGGCTACACCTTC
J: TRBJ1-1; V: TRBV30; size: .; D: .; CDR3: CAWTRVVNTEAFF; DNA: TGTGCCTGGACACGGGTTGTGAACACTGAAGCTTTCTTT
J: TRBJ2-2; V: TRBV7-7; size: .; D: .; CDR3: CASSFRPGAGELFF; DNA: TGTGCCAGCAGCTTTCGTCCGGGGGCCGGGGAGCTGTTTTTT
J: TRBJ2-6; V: TRBV4-3; size: few; D: .; CDR3: CASSHVRSGANVLTF; DNA: TGCGCCAGCAGCCACGTCCGCTCTGGGGCCAACGTCCTGACTTTC
J: TRBJ1-1; V: TRBV2; size: .; D: .; CDR3: CASSDPRAFF; DNA: TGTGCCAGCAGTGACCCAAGAGCTTTCTTT
J: TRBJ1-4; V: TRBV5-1; size: few; D: .; CDR3: CASSFVVGSGNEKLFF; DNA: TGCGCCAGCAGCTTTGTTGTGGGGTCCGGTAATGAAAAACTGTTTTTT
J: TRBJ2-7; V: TRBV30; size: .; D: .; CDR3: CAWRHGSYEQYF; DNA: TGTGCCTGGAGACACGGCTCCTACGAGCAGTACTTC
J: TRBJ2-5; V: TRBV4-1; size: .; D: .; CDR3: CASSSSAETQYF; DNA: TGCGCCAGCTCTTCGAGTGCAGAGACCCAGTACTTC
J: TRBJ2-6; V: TRBV19; size: .; D: TRBD1; CDR3: CASRAGTGTSGANVLTF; DNA: TGTGCCAGTAGAGCCGGGACAGGGACGAGTGGGGCCAACGTCCTGACTTTC
J: TRBJ2-7; V: TRBV6-1; size: .; D: TRBD2; CDR3: CASRSAGGAGEQYF; DNA: TGTGCCAGCAGGAGTGCCGGGGGGGCGGGCGAGCAGTACTTC
J: TRBJ2-1; V: TRBV14; size: .; D: .; CDR3: CASSQEWGEQFF; DNA: TGTGCCAGCAGCCAGGAGTGGGGAGAGCAGTTCTTC
J: TRBJ2-3; V: TRBV5-6; size: few; D: TRBD1; CDR3: CASSTRTGADTQYF; DNA: TGTGCCAGCAGCACCCGGACAGGGGCAGATACGCAGTATTTT
J: TRBJ2-4; V: TRBV27; size: .; D: .; CDR3: CASSPRGGAKNIQYF; DNA: TGTGCCAGCAGTCCCCGCGGGGGCGCCAAAAACATTCAGTACTTC
J: TRBJ2-3; V: TRBV7-8; size: .; D: .; CDR3: CATCPGPGRDTQYF; DNA: TGTGCCACTTGTCCGGGGCCAGGGAGAGATACGCAGTATTTT
J: TRBJ2-1; V: TRBV11-3; size: .; D: .; CDR3: CASSLSPTYNEQFF; DNA: TGTGCCAGCAGCTTAAGCCCCACCTACAATGAGCAGTTCTTC
J: TRBJ1-6; V: TRBV5-1; size: once; D: TRBD1; CDR3: CASSLTGTGPYNSPLHF; DNA: TGCGCCAGCAGCCTTACCGGGACAGGCCCCTATAATTCACCCCTCCACTTT
J: TRBJ2-7; V: TRBV29-1; size: few; D: .; CDR3: CSPNDGYEQYF; DNA: TGCAGCCCGAATGACGGCTACGAGCAGTACTTC
J: TRBJ1-2; V: TRBV29-1; size: few; D: .; CDR3: CSVEEDGQRANYGYTF; DNA: TGCAGCGTTGAAGAGGATGGACAGCGTGCTAACTATGGCTACACCTTC
J: TRBJ2-7; V: TRBV7-9; size: .; D: .; CDR3: CASSLGDLQIYEQYF; DNA: TGTGCCAGCAGCTTAGGAGACCTACAGATCTACGAGCAGTACTTC
J: TRBJ2-5; V: TRBV20-1; size: .; D: .; CDR3: CSGQFEETQYF; DNA: TGCAGTGGACAGTTCGAAGAGACCCAGTACTTC
J: TRBJ2-4; V: TRBV7-2; size: .; D: TRBD2; CDR3: CASRTTGGGKNIQYF; DNA: TGTGCCAGCAGAACCACAGGCGGGGGCAAAAACATTCAGTACTTC
J: TRBJ2-3; V: TRBV4-3; size: .; D: .; CDR3: CASSQDGPGRGDTQYF; DNA: TGCGCCAGCAGCCAAGATGGGCCAGGTCGAGGAGATACGCAGTATTTT
J: TRBJ2-7; V: TRBV2; size: .; D: .; CDR3: CASSVIVIAYEQYF; DNA: TGTGCCAGCAGTGTCATAGTTATCGCCTACGAGCAGTACTTC
J: TRBJ2-3; V: TRBV4-2; size: .; D: .; CDR3: CASSQDGGDTDTQYF; DNA: TGTGCCAGCAGCCAAGATGGCGGGGACACAGATACGCAGTATTTT
J: TRBJ1-6; V: TRBV4-1; size: .; D: TRBD1; CDR3: CASTNTGEYNSPLHF; DNA: TGCGCCAGCACGAACACAGGGGAGTATAATTCACCCCTCCACTTT